The entry below gives a single T cell receptor beta chain sequence along with its context. Its antigen is currently unknown. This entry belongs to a study of cytomegalovirus exposure and HLA in healthy donors. Study observations and caveats: Differences between HLA loci emerged in a later analysis of TCR association rates, with DRB1 most and HLA-C fewest. Later, an analysis found that common viral pathogens appeared to be linked with several of the most significant clusters.

The study ran its PCR with 60 Vbeta and 13 Jbeta primers. Libraries were prepared by immunoSEQ multiplex PCR; TCRdb keeps only in-frame clonotypes and omits some of them. The table lists fewer than 200,000 clones, approximately 84% of them singletons, with about 2.6% in the top ten. The CDR3 is 15 residues long. The germline gives CDR1 SGHAT, CDR2 FQNNGV. Trimming cost V 6 bases and J 6 bases; bases outside gene matches: 10. This TCR came from a female donor in good health and CMV-seronegative. Sequenced input: PBMCs. J is TRBJ2-7 and V is TRBV11-2; 11 bases align to TRBD2. Here the CDR3 reads CASSYNLAGGGEQYF. The CDR3 DNA reads as TGTGCCAGCAGTTACAACCTAGCGGGAGGCGGCGAGCAGTACTTC.